The clone carrying this T cell receptor (beta chain) was recorded many times. Compared with germline, one end of the junction differs, possibly owing to a read error. Germline values: CDR1 MNHNY, CDR2 SVGAGI (reference sequence). There are 16 residues in the CDR3. Each CDR3 protein gets one entry after TCRdb re-called the 5' RACE reads with MiXCR. Of about 30,000 distinct CDR3 sequences in the sample, 5.5% to 7% were seen once. These data belong to a study of neurological immune-mediated disorders. The specimen sequenced was CD4+ T cells from blood. The chain combines TRBV6-6 with TRBJ2-3, with TRBD2 matching over 8 bases. This sequence was found in a woman aged 45-59 years in good health. The CDR3, as DNA: TGTGCCAGCAGAACGTCAGCGGGAGAAACCACATATACGCAGTATTTT. This gives the protein CASRTSAGETTYTQYF.